The clone carrying this T cell receptor beta chain was observed a few times. Its antigen remains unidentified. Together with a sample-barcoded 5' primer, a J-beta primer mix was included in a second PCR lasting about 7 to 11 cycles. CDR3-containing paired-end reads numbered at least 2.5 million in each sample. Each CDR3 protein is one row after TCRdb ran MiXCR on the 5' RACE reads. The sample records about 570,000 distinct CDR3 sequences, roughly a quarter being singletons. This entry belongs to a study of blood T cells in healthy people across ages. Study observations and caveats: There were more naive CD4+ cells and higher diversity in long-lived donors than in aged donors. Naive T cell percentage by flow cytometry tracked strongly with beta diversity.

V was pared by 7 bases and J by 14 bases, with 11 bases of the junction left unmatched. The CDR3 runs to 13 residues. This chain joins TRBV12-3 or TRBV12-4 and TRBJ1-4, with 9 bases identical to TRBD1. This sequence originates from a woman in her 70s in good health. The sample taken for sequencing was blood. The CDR3 reads CASIPGQGSKLFF. CDR3 in DNA: TGTGCCAGCATCCCGGGACAGGGATCGAAGCTGTTTTTT.